The 21 T cell receptor beta chains given below trace back to one sample, sequenced in a study of T cell changes during pregnancy in multiple sclerosis. Sequencing used immunoSEQ multiplex PCR; TCRdb keeps in-frame clones, though not all of them. The sample includes tens of thousands of clones, roughly 92% of them seen just once. This specimen was CD4+ T cells from peripheral blood mononuclear cells, taken in the first trimester of pregnancy. These TCRs come from a female donor with multiple sclerosis, enrolled in a pregnancy study.

J is TRBJ1-2 and V is TRBV7-2; D remains unclear. CDR3 length equals 13 residues. Germline lookup yields CDR1 SGHTA and CDR2 FQGNSA. V lost 2 bases and J lost 10, with 14 bases in between. The CDR3 DNA reads TGTGCCAGCAGCTTATCCCCTACAGAGATCTACACCTTC. Translated, it gives CASSLSPTEIYTF.

V gene TRBV30 combines with J gene TRBJ2-5; 8 nucleotides line up with TRBD1. Germline values: CDR1 GTSNPN, CDR2 SVGIG (reference sequence). Trimming cost V 6 bases and J 4 bases; bases outside gene matches: 1. CDR3 size: 11 residues. CDR3 sequence (DNA): TGTGCCTGTACAGGGGGAGAGACCCAGTACTTC. Translated, it gives CACTGGETQYF.

The rearrangement joins TRBV18 to TRBJ2-7, with D possibly TRBD2 on 6 matching bases. The CDR3 covers 14 residues. V lost 3 bases and J 2 bases, leaving 11 bases between the germline ends. Germline assignment: CDR1 KGHSH and CDR2 LQKENI. As DNA, the CDR3 is TGTGCCAGCTCACCGGGACTCGGGGCCTACGAGCAGTACTTC. Residues: CASSPGLGAYEQYF.

J is TRBJ2-5 and V is TRBV29-1; weak D call: TRBD1 (7 bases). CDR1 and CDR2 from the germline V gene are SQVTM and ANQGSEA. This CDR3 has 13 amino acids. Trimming took 7 bases from V and 4 from J, leaving 16 bases between them. The CDR3 bases are TGCAGCGGCGGAGGGGGCTCGGGAGAGACCCAGTACTTC. This translates into CSGGGGSGETQYF.

This clone came up a few times. The chain has TRBV27 and TRBJ1-1, with D maybe TRBD1 (5 bases). V was shortened by 3 bases and J by 1 base, with 9 bases between the two germline ends. The CDR3 covers 14 residues. Germline lookup yields CDR1 MNHEY and CDR2 SMNVEV (reference sequence). Here the CDR3 reads CASSLGGPNTEAFF. The CDR3 DNA follows: TGTGCCAGCAGTTTGGGGGGACCGAACACTGAAGCTTTCTTT.

Of note for this clone: This same CDR3 is encoded by further DNA sequences in the sample. V is TRBV11-3 and J is TRBJ2-1, with 12 bases aligning to TRBD2. Germline CDR1 reads SGHNT; CDR2 reads YENEEA. After removal of 1 base from V and 7 bases from J, the junction contained 2 bases not matched to a gene. The CDR3 consists of 15 residues. The CDR3 sequence is CASSLGGTSGNEQFF. The CDR3 bases are TGTGCCAGCAGCTTAGGTGGGACTAGCGGGAATGAGCAGTTCTTC.

V gene TRBV6-4 combines with J gene TRBJ2-2; no reliable D call. The germline V gene encodes CDR1 MRHNA and CDR2 SNTAGT. CDR3 length: 13 amino acids. V gave up 3 bases and J gave up 5 bases, with 7 bases separating them. This CDR3 is CASSEQLTGELFF. Here the CDR3 DNA reads TGTGCCAGCAGTGAACAGCTTACCGGGGAGCTGTTTTTT.

The chain combines TRBV5-1 with TRBJ2-7; 8 nucleotides agree with TRBD2. Germline V CDR1 and CDR2: SGHRS, YFSETQ. V trimming: 0 bases; J trimming: 7 bases; junction bases outside the gene matches: 6. The CDR3 is 14 residues long. CDR3 protein: CASSLAGGRGEQYF. The CDR3 DNA reads as TGCGCCAGCAGCTTGGCGGGAGGGAGGGGGGAGCAGTACTTC.

V is TRBV4-2 and J is TRBJ2-3; the D is unclear. Germline values: CDR1 LGHNA, CDR2 YNFKEQ. V was clipped by 5 bases and J by 6 bases, with 12 bases between them. The length of the CDR3 is 13 residues. In nucleotides, the CDR3 is TGTGCCAGCAGCAGCACGGAGAGGGATACGCAGTATTTT. It encodes CASSSTERDTQYF.

The gene calls are TRBV18 and TRBJ2-7; 7 bases map to TRBD2. The ends lost 3 bases at V and 4 bases at J; junction bases unmatched: 15. In germline, CDR1 is KGHSH, CDR2 LQKENI. The CDR3 has 17 residues. The CDR3 nucleotides are TGTGCCAGCTCACCTACCCCGGGCGGGAGCCCAAATTACGAGCAGTACTTC. As protein: CASSPTPGGSPNYEQYF.

The chain uses TRBV28 and TRBJ2-2; a possible D gene is TRBD2 (6 bases). There are 16 residues in the CDR3. Trimming took off 1 base at V and 4 bases at J, with 13 bases between the two ends. The V gene's germline CDR1 is MDHEN and CDR2 SYDVKM. The chain's CDR3 is CASSLLVSGPTGELFF. The CDR3 DNA follows: TGTGCCAGCAGTTTATTAGTAAGCGGGCCCACCGGGGAGCTGTTTTTT.

The chain has TRBV19 and TRBJ2-1; D gene unclear. The CDR3 length is 15 residues. Trimming stripped 6 bases from V and 1 base from J, with 13 bases between. Germline V lookup: CDR1 LNHDA, CDR2 SQIVND (reference sequence). CDR3 sequence: CASSDRVGSYNEQFF. In DNA form, the CDR3 reads TGTGCCAGTAGCGACCGGGTTGGGTCCTACAATGAGCAGTTCTTC.

The genes are TRBV6-1 and TRBJ1-2; D is undetermined. Looked up from germline, CDR1 is MNHNS and CDR2 is SASEGT. Trimming took 2 bases from V and 2 from J, leaving 6 bases between them. CDR3 size: 13 residues. DNA for the CDR3: TGTGCCAGCAGTGAAAGAGGGAACTATGGCTACACCTTC. Its translation is CASSERGNYGYTF.

V gene TRBV29-1 combines with J gene TRBJ1-1, with TRBD1 as a possible D gene (5 bases). The CDR3 length is 13 residues. From germline, CDR1 is SQVTM and CDR2 ANQGSEA. With 2 bases removed from V and 6 bases from J, the gap between germline ends came to 13 bases. The CDR3 loop is CSVESVTGAEAFF. DNA of the CDR3: TGCAGCGTTGAATCGGTTACAGGTGCTGAAGCTTTCTTT.

The chain employs TRBV6-5 and TRBJ2-1, with TRBD2 matching 8 bases. Germline CDR1 MNHEY, CDR2 SVGAGI. The CDR3 runs to 15 residues. The junction had 10 bases not matched to a gene; V was cut back by 6 bases and J by 6 bases. CDR3 loop: CASSLRGGAPNEQFF. The CDR3 DNA reads as TGTGCCAGCAGCCTCCGGGGGGGTGCCCCCAATGAGCAGTTCTTC.

J is TRBJ2-1 and V is TRBV6-1, with D possibly TRBD2 on 8 matching bases. The CDR3 sequence is 15 residues long. Deletions cut 5 bases from V and 8 bases from J, with 19 bases between. Germline V gene data show CDR1 as MNHNS and CDR2 as SASEGT. The CDR3 here is CASSTGGRTGDEQFF. The CDR3 DNA is TGTGCCAGCAGTACGGGGGGGCGGACAGGCGATGAGCAGTTCTTC.

The V call is TRBV18, the J call TRBJ2-1, with no clear D. Trimming shortened V by 4 bases and J by 15 bases, and 19 bases separated the two germline ends. In germline, CDR1 is KGHSH, CDR2 LQKENI. This CDR3 region has 13 residues. In DNA form, the CDR3 reads TGTGCCAGCTCACTAAAATCCGCTGCGTTCCGGTTCTTC. Residues: CASSLKSAAFRFF.

This chain links TRBV4-1 with TRBJ1-1, with D tentatively TRBD1 (5 bases). The CDR3 covers 14 residues. V was shortened by 6 bases and J by 10 bases, with 21 bases between the two germline ends. CDR1 and CDR2 from the germline V gene are MGHRA and YSYEKL. The CDR3 DNA reads as TGCGCCAGCAGTCCCTTTGAACGATTGGGGGGAGCTTTCTTT. This sequence encodes CASSPFERLGGAFF.

This sequence joins TRBV10-3 and TRBJ2-7; TRBD2 matches at 12 bases. Germline V lookup: CDR1 ENHRY, CDR2 SYGVKD. V trimming: 8 bases; J trimming: 6 bases; junction bases outside the gene matches: 5. The CDR3 sequence is 13 residues long. CDR3 nucleotides: TGTGCCATCGGTCTAGCGGGAGGGTCCGAGCAGTACTTC. Translating gives CAIGLAGGSEQYF.

The chain carries TRBV7-8 and TRBJ2-2, with 11 bases matching TRBD2. With 2 bases clipped from V and 1 base from J, the junction kept 9 bases outside the gene matches. The CDR3 runs to 19 residues. Germline V gene data show CDR1 as SGHVS and CDR2 as FQNEAQ. CDR3 sequence reads: CASSLLSLAGGRNTGELFF. In DNA form, the CDR3 reads TGTGCCAGCAGCTTATTAAGCCTAGCGGGAGGCCGGAACACCGGGGAGCTGTTTTTT.

The rearrangement joins TRBV27 to TRBJ2-1, with 14 bases aligning to TRBD2. CDR3 length: 15 residues. CDR1 is MNHEY and CDR2 is SMNVEV in the germline V gene (reference sequence). V lost 4 bases and J lost 7; bases outside the gene matches: 3. CDR3 sequence (DNA): TGTGCCAGCAGTTACCGGACTAGCGGGAGGAATGAGCAGTTCTTC. Protein sequence: CASSYRTSGRNEQFF.